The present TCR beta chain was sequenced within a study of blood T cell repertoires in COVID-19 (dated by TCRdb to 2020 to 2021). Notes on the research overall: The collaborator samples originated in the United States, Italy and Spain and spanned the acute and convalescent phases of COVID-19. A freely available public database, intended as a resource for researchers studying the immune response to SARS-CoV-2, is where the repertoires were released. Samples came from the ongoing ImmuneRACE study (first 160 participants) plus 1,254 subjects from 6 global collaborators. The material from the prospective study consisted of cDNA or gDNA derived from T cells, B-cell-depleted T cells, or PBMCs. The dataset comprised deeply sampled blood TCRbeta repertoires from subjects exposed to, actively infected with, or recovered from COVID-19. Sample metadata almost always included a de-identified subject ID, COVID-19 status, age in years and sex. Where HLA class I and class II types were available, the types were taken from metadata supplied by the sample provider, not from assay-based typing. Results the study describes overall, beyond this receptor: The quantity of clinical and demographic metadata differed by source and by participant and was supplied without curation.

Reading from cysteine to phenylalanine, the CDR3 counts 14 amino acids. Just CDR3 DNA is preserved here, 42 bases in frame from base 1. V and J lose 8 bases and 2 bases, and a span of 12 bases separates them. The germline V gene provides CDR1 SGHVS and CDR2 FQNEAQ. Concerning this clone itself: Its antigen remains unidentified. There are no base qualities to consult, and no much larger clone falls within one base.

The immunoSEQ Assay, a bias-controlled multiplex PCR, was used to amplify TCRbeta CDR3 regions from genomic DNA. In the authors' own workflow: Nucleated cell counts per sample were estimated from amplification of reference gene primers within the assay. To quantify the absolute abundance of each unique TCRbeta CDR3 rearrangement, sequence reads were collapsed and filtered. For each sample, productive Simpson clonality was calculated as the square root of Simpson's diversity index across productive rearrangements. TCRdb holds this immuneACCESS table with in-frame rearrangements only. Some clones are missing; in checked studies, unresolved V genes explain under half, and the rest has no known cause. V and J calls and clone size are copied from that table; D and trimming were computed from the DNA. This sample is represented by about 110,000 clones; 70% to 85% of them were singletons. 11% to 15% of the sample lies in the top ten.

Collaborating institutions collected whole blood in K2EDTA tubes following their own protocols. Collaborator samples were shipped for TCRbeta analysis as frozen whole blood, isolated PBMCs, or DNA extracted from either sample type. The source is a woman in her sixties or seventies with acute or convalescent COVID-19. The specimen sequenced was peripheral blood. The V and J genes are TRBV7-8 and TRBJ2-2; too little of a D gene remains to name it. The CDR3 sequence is CASALLVNTGELFF. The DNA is TGTGCCAGCGCCCTTCTAGTTAACACCGGGGAGCTGTTTTTT. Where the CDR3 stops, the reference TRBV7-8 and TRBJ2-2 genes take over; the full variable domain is GAGVSQSPRYKVAKRGQDVALRCDPISGHVSLFWYQQALGQGPEFLTYFQNEAQLDKSGLPSDRFFAERPEGSVSTLKIQRTQQEDSAVYLCASALLVNTGELFFGEGSRLTVL.